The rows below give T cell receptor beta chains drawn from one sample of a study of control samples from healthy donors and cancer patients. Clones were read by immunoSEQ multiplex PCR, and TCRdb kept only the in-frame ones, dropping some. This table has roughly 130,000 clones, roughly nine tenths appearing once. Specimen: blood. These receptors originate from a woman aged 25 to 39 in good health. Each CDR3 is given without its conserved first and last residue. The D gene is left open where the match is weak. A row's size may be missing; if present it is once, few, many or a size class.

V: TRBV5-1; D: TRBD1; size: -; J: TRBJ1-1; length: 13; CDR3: ASSGGQGLNTEAF
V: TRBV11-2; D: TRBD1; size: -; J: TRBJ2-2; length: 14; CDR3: ASSPRTGKNTGELF
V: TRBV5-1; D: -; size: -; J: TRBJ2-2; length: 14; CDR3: ASSLAGTPSTGELF
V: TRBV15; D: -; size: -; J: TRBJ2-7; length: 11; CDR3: ATSRDPSYEQY
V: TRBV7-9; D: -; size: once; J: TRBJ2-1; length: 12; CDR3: ASSLVGGADEQF
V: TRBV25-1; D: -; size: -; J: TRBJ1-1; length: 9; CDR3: ASSEKWTPF
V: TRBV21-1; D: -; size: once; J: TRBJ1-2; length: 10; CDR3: ASPFGDYGYT
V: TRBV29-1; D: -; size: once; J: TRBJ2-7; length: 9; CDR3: SVEANYEQY
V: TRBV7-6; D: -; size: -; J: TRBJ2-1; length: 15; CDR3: ASSLVPGTLRENEQF
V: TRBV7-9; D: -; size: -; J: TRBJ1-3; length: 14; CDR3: ASSLEGLSSGNTIY
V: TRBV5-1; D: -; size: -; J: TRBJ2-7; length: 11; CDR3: ASSLAVGREQY
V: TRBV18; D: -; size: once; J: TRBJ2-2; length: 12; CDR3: ASSPAKSPGELF
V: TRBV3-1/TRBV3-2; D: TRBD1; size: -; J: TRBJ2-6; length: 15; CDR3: ASSRPTGPGGANVLT
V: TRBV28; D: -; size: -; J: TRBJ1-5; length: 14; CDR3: ASSSSRQGIGQPQH
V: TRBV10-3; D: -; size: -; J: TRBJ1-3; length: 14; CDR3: AISDPTGTTGNTIY
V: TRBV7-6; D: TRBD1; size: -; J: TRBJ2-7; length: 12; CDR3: ASSPRGQAYEQY
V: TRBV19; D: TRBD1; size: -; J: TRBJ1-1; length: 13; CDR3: ASRMTGSVGAEAF
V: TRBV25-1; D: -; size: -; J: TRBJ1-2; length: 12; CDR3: ASSEMRGTYGYT
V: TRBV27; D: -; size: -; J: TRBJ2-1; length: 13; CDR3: ASSTGRRIWNEQF
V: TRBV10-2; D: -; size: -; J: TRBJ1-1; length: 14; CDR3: ASSDVRVGMNTEAF
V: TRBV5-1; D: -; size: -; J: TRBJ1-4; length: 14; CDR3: ASSLGYSATNEKLF
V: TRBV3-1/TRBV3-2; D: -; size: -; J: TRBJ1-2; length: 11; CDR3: ASSPQGLYGYT
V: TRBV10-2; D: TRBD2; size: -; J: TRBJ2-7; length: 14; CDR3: ASSVGASGGYYEQY